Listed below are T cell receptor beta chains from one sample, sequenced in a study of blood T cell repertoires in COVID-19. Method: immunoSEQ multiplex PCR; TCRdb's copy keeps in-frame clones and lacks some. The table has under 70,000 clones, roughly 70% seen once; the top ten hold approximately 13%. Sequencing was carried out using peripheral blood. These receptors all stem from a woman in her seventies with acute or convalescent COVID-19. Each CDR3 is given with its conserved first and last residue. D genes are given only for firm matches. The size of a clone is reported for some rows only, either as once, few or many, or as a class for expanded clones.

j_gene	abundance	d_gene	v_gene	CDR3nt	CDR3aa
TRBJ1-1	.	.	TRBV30	TGTGCCTGGAGTGTACGCGAGGGCACTGAAGCTTTCTTT	CAWSVREGTEAFF
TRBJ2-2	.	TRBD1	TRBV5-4	TGTGCCAGCAGCTTCGGACAGGTTGGCGGCACCGGGGAGCTGTTTTTT	CASSFGQVGGTGELFF
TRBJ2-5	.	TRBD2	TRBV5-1	TGCGCCAGCAGCGTGTCGGGCCGGGGGGAGGAGACCCAGTACTTC	CASSVSGRGEETQYF
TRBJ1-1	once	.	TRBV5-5	TGTGCCAGCAGCCAGGCGGGGCACACGCTGATGAACACTGAAGCTTTCTTT	CASSQAGHTLMNTEAFF
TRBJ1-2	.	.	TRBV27	TGTGCCAGCTCTCAGGGGATCTACACCCGCTATGGCTACACCTTC	CASSQGIYTRYGYTF
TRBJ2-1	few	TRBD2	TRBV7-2	TGTGCCAGCAGCCAAACCGGGACTAGCGGGGGGTCGCAGTTCTTC	CASSQTGTSGGSQFF
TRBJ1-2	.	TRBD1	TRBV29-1	TGCAGCGCCCTGAGACAGGGTACTTCCCATGGCTACACCTTC	CSALRQGTSHGYTF
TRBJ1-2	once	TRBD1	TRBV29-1	TGCAGCGTCGCAGGGGGGCAATCCTATGGCTACACCTTC	CSVAGGQSYGYTF
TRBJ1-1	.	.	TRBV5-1	TGCGCCAGCAGCTTAGGGGCCTTTGGGAACACTGAAGCTTTCTTT	CASSLGAFGNTEAFF
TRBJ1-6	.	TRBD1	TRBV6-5	TGTGCCAGCAGCCCCGACAGGGGGTATAATTCACCCCTCCACTTT	CASSPDRGYNSPLHF
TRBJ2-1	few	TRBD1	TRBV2	TGTGCCAGCATAAGGGACAGGGGGTACAATGAGCAGTTCTTC	CASIRDRGYNEQFF
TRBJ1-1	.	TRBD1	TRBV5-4	TGTGCCAGCAGCCTAAGGGACAGGGAGAACACTGAAGCTTTCTTT	CASSLRDRENTEAFF
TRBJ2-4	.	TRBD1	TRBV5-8	TGTGCCAGCAGCTTAGGGACAGGGATAAACATTCAGTACTTC	CASSLGTGINIQYF
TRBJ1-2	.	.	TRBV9	TGTGCCAGCAGCCCCAAACCCGGGACATACTTTGGCTACACCTTC	CASSPKPGTYFGYTF
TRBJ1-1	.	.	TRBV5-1	TGCGCCAGCAGCCAGGGTTCGGCGACTGAAGCTTTCTTT	CASSQGSATEAFF
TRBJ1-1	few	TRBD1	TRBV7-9	TGTGCCAGCAGCTCCAGGGGGGCGGAGAACACTGAAGCTTTCTTT	CASSSRGAENTEAFF
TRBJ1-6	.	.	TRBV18	TGTGCCAGCTCACCCAGCGGGAGTAATTCACCCCTCCACTTT	CASSPSGSNSPLHF
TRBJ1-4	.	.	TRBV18	TGTGCCAGCTCACCAAACAGGGAACATGAAAAACTGTTTTTT	CASSPNREHEKLFF
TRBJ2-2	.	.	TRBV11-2	TGTGCCAGCAGCCGAGGGACATTGGCCGGGGAGCTGTTTTTT	CASSRGTLAGELFF
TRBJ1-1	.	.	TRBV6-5	TGTGCCAGCAGTTACGGAGTCTCTTCGGTTATCGAAAAAGCTTTCTTT	CASSYGVSSVIEKAFF
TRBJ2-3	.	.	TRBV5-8	TGTGCCAGCAGCCTTCAGGGGAATCTTCGCACAGATACGCAGTATTTT	CASSLQGNLRTDTQYF
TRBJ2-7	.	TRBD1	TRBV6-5	TGTGCCAGCACTAAAGACAGGGGAGCCTACGAGCAGTACTTC	CASTKDRGAYEQYF
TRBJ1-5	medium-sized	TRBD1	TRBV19	TGTGCCAGTAGGGGGACAGGTAACAATCAGCCCCAGCATTTT	CASRGTGNNQPQHF
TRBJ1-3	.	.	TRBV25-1	TGTGCCAGCAGCCGAACAGGCTCTGGAAACACCATATATTTT	CASSRTGSGNTIYF
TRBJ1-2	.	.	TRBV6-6	TGTGCCACCTTACCACGCCCAACAGGGATCGTCTATGGCTACACCTTC	CATLPRPTGIVYGYTF
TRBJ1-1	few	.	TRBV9	TGTGCCAGCAGCGCTCAGACGGGGGGCACTGAAGCTTTCTTT	CASSAQTGGTEAFF
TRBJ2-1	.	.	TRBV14	TGTGCCAGCAGCCTCACGGGGACCTACAATGAGCAGTTCTTC	CASSLTGTYNEQFF
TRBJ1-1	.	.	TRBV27	TGTGCCAGCAGCACAGGGTGGGAAGCTTTCTTT	CASSTGWEAFF
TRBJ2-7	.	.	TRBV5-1	TGCGCCAGCAGCTTGGCGGTCGGGGGGCCCTCCTACGAGCAGTACTTC	CASSLAVGGPSYEQYF
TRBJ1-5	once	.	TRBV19	TGTGCCAGTTCCCGCCTGCAACAGGGTTCCGGGACGGCCCAGCATTTT	CASSRLQQGSGTAQHF
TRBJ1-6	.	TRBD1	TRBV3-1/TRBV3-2	TGTGCCAGCAGCCAAGGACCTACCGGGACAGTAAATTCACCCCTCCACTTT	CASSQGPTGTVNSPLHF